This T cell receptor (beta chain) was found in a study of follicular helper T cells after annual influenza vaccination. Study overall: Blood was drawn on days 0, 7 and 28 after vaccination. Study conclusions and caveats: Most later recoveries of Day 7 ICOS+CD38+ clones were ICOS-CD38- cTfh.

The CDR3 consists of 13 residues. Germline loops: CDR1 SGHTA, CDR2 FQGNSA. Deletions cut 1 base from V and 2 bases from J, with 6 bases between. A note on this clone: Its antigen remains unidentified.

Described time point: 2014-2015 season, pre-vaccination. Survey level resolution was used for TCRB sequencing. The method was immunoSEQ multiplex PCR; TCRdb's version includes in-frame clones alone and lacks a portion of them. The table has thousands of clones, roughly 85% seen once; the top ten hold 3% to 4%. This sequence joins TRBV7-2 and TRBJ2-7, with D perhaps matching TRBD2 (5 bases). The receptor's source is an adult who received the influenza vaccine. Sequences were derived from CXCR5+ CD38- circulating T follicular helper cells from blood, sampled on the day of influenza vaccination. Subset meaning: circulating Tfh, non-naive CD4+CXCR5+PD-1+ (ICOS+CD38+ or ICOS-CD38-). As DNA, the CDR3 is TGTGCCAGCAGCTTAGAGAGGGCCTACGAGCAGTACTTC. Its translation is CASSLERAYEQYF.